Below, one TCR beta chain is given with its context. Which antigen it targets is not known. Within one base of it there is no much larger clone, and no base qualities were kept. This same CDR3 is encoded by further DNA sequences in the sample. This sample was taken from a study of shared clonotypes between healthy human individuals (dated by TCRdb to the early 2020s). As for the study more broadly: A couple of women and a few men aged 18 to 49 years were included in the cohort. For each donor, CD4 naive and CD4 memory were each given three plates, CD8 naive was given two plates, and CD8 memory was given one plate. To estimate repertoire size and how much clonotypes are shared between individuals, the study performed deep sequencing of blood TCR repertoires from a few healthy adults. To increase sequencing depth and limit assay-specific biases, different laboratories used diverse techniques to prepare libraries and sequence TCR repertoires. Each donor's leukapheresis produced roughly between about 0.8 and 8.9 billion PBMCs.

What the authors observed across the whole study: Because the study included only a small number of donors, the genetic and exposure-history diversity represented was limited. Clonotypes shared by all four sorted-subset donors showed higher generation probabilities than non-shared clonotypes. Rarefaction of sorted-subset datasets indicated incomplete sequencing despite the large sequencing depth. Naive subsets generally had larger estimated clonotype richness than memory subsets. Sampling was restricted to blood, and TCR repertoires in tissue are likely to differ from TCR repertoires in blood. Pairwise subsampling indicated that sequencing depth was expected to affect the degree of clonotype sharing among donors. When a few donors were compared, the shared fraction of clonotypes was about 5% for naive CD4, around 4% for naive CD8, 2.3% for memory CD4, and 0.35% to 0.5% for memory CD8.

The donors were healthy, HIV-negative adults with no recently reported acute infections or vaccinations. All donors were Caucasian adults living in Nashville, Tennessee, USA. Magnetic negative selection was used to enrich CD4+ T cells, after which naive cells were positively selected on CD45RA and the negative fraction became the memory subset. After blood collection by leukapheresis, PBMCs were isolated using Ficoll-Histopaque density gradient centrifugation and then cryopreserved in the vapor phase of liquid nitrogen. Analytical flow cytometry was used to check the purity and quantity of every magnetically sorted T cell population. From each sorted fraction, genomic DNA was isolated and quantified by UV absorbance on a Nanodrop 2000c. Using the deep immunoSEQ assay, TCR CDR3 regions were amplified from genomic DNA by multiplex PCR. Extracted genomic DNA from each cell subset was spread evenly across all wells of several immunoSEQ 96-well plates, with each plate serving as a replicate. For sorted subsets, each replicate PCR was loaded with 200 to 250 ng genomic DNA, equivalent to 25,000 to 30,000 T cell genomes. Purified libraries were measured with a Qubit 3.0 fluorometer, size-checked on a Bioanalyzer 2100, and measured again with the KAPA Library Quantification kit. Every immunoSEQ 96-well plate was sequenced on a dedicated single-read 150-cycle Illumina NextSeq 550 flow cell. As for the original processing: Because only junctional sequences without quality scores were contained in the immunoSEQ output, filtering matching that applied to full-length reads could not be performed. To assign V/J genes and CDR3, sequences were annotated against IMGT germline references using PyIR, a Python wrapper for IgBLAST v1.9. Any read was removed if the V/J assignment was weak (E-value above 1e-6), the CDR3 was missing, or the read contained stop codons, out-of-frame junctions, or ambiguous translated residues. V3J clonotypes were defined by identical inferred V gene, J gene, and CDR3 amino acid sequence. The percentage overlap between two repertoires was calculated by dividing the number of shared unique clonotypes by the size of the smaller repertoire. Repertoire richness was assessed with RTK rarefaction, the Chao1 estimator, and Recon v2.1 estimates of unobserved clonotypes. For all TCRbeta clonotypes obtained by the gDNA method from a few donors, generation probabilities were computed with OLGA. TCRdb retrieved this table from immuneACCESS and kept in-frame rearrangements only. Not all clones are present; in checked studies, unresolved V genes account for under half, and no reason is known for the remainder. Clone size and the V and J calls come from that table; the DNA yielded D and trimming. In all, the sample holds a few million clones, and around 94% of those were seen once. The top ten hold around 0.14% of the sample.

The sample comprised naive CD4+ T cells sorted from blood. Reading the label with the study, this specimen's cell subset or site is: CD45RA+ positively selected. The receptor's source is a man between 18 and 29 years old in good health.

The sequence in DNA is TGCGCCAGCAGCGGCGGGGGGGCAGGAGAGACCCAGTACTTC. It codes for CASSGGGAGETQYF. The V and J genes are TRBV5-1 and TRBJ2-5; TRBD2 fits 9 bases in the junction. Here V drops 4 bases and J drops 4 bases, and the junction holds 5 bases not matched to any gene. From its cysteine to its phenylalanine, the CDR3 spans 14 amino acids. CDR3 DNA is the only sequence kept; it has 42 bases, read in frame from the first base. Looking up the germline V gene yields CDR1 SGHRS and CDR2 YFSETQ.